This T cell receptor beta chain was obtained from a study of cytomegalovirus exposure and HLA in healthy donors. The PCR made use of 60 Vbeta and 13 Jbeta primers. The assay was immunoSEQ multiplex PCR, and TCRdb's table has in-frame clones only and misses some. The repertoire holds about 200,000 clones, with roughly 84% as singletons. The CDR3 sequence is 15 residues long. CDR1 SNHLY and CDR2 FYNNEI come from the germline V gene. V lost 3 bases to trimming and J lost 0 bases, with 11 bases between them. Material: PBMCs. This clonotype was obtained from a man in his fifties or sixties in good health and CMV-seronegative. This chain joins TRBV2 and TRBJ1-2; no reliable D call. CDR3 bases: TGTGCCAGCAGTGAGGAGGGTGGGGCTAACTATGGCTACACCTTC. Protein: CASSEEGGANYGYTF.